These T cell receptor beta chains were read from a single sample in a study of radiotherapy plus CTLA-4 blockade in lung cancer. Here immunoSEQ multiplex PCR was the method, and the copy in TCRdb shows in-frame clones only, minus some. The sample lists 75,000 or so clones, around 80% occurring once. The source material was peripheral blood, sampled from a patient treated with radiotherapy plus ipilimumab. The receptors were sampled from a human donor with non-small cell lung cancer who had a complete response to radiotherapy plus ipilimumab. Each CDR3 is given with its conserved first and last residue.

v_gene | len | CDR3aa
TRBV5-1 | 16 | CASSLGLALRPDTQYF
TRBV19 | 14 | CASSRRDGAYEQYF
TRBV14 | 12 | CASSRFTGELFF
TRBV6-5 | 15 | CASSYLKGANYGYTF
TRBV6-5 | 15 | CASTYGRGFRYGYTF
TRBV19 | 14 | CASSRGGVQETQYF
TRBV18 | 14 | CASSPPSGNTEAFF
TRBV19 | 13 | CASSIGARREQYF
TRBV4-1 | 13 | CASRGQLNEKLFF
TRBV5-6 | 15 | CASSLDSFSGNTIYF
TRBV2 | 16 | CASSERPAFLQETQYF
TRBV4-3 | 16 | CASSQATSGVWGEQFF
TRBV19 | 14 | CATLETGGSDTQYF
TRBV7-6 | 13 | CASSLEGGSEAFF
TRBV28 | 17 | CASRYRGLPNPTDTQYF
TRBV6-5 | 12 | CASSETKLSAFF
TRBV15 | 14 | CATSRASGYYGYTF
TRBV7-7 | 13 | CASSLTGPGEQYF
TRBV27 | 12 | CASSKGTGELFF
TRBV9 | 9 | CAFMGTQYF
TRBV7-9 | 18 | CASSKSRRFALDTDTQYF
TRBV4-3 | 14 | CASSQGAGGPEAFF
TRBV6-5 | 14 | CASSYTRYTDTQYF
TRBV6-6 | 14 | CASSYGRVGEKLFF
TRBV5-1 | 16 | CASSLVPGSSYNEQFF
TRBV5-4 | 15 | CASSLAQGMNTEAFF
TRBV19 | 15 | CASSGQGVEGYGYTF
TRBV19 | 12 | CASSKDAYEQYF
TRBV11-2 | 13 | CASSLAVQETQYF
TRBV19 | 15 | CASSIDGTVNYGYTF
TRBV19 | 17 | CASSTDREWAGDTEAFF
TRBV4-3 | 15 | CASSQDIQPYQPQHF
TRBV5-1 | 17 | CASSPGTSGRKNNEQFF
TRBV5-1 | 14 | CASSLAQPNYGYTF
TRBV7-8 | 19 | CASSLSFLSLKVVGQPQHF
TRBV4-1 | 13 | CASSRWRNEKLFF
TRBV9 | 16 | CASSVGGQASGNTIYF
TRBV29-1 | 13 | CSVGGIANYGYTF
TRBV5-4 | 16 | CASSLTGTGRADTQYF
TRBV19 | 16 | CAVLRGQGTLNTEAFF
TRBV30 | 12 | CAWSQPNYGYTF
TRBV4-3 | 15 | CASSQEADRGHEQYF